The next 29 T cell receptor beta chains were all read from a single sample in a study of liver allograft versus peripheral blood T cells. Whole-study context: Hepatic allograft T cell receptor repertoires were evaluated relative to those present in recipients' peripheral blood.

From the reads, TCRdb called clonotypes with MiXCR, one entry per CDR3 protein. Here the sample spans approximately 5,700 distinct CDR3 sequences, over 15% being singletons. These receptors originate from a human patient who had a liver transplant. Some T cells may be graft donor cells.

This clonotype qualifies as medium-sized. V gene TRBV6-2 or TRBV6-3 combines with J gene TRBJ2-7; perhaps D is TRBD1 or TRBD2 (5 bases each). The CDR3 consists of 17 residues. The V and J ends lost 0 bases and 0 bases respectively, with 15 bases between them. The V gene's germline CDR1 is MNHEY and CDR2 SVGEGT. CDR3 sequence reads: CASSYSIRDVSSYEQYF. In DNA, the CDR3 is TGTGCCAGCAGTTACTCGATTCGGGACGTCAGCTCCTACGAGCAGTACTTC.

In this sample, this clonotype is medium-sized. The chain couples TRBV20-1 to TRBJ2-7; TRBD2 agrees at 10 bases. The CDR3 extends over 15 amino acids. Germline V lookup: CDR1 DFQATT, CDR2 SNEGSKA (reference sequence). V shed 4 bases, J shed 2 bases, and the junction held 8 bases outside the gene matches. The CDR3 coding sequence is TGCAGTGCTAACCCCACTAGCGGGAATACCTACGAGCAGTACTTC. As protein: CSANPTSGNTYEQYF.

The chain employs TRBV9 and TRBJ2-5, with TRBD2 as a possible D gene (8 bases). This CDR3 is built from 15 residues. Trimming shortened V by 2 bases and J by 2 bases, and 13 bases separated the two germline ends. Germline V gene data show CDR1 as SGDLS and CDR2 as YYNGEE. The CDR3 loop is CASSVSGTVQETQYF. The CDR3 DNA sequence: TGTGCCAGCAGCGTTAGCGGGACAGTACAAGAGACCCAGTACTTC.

This clonotype was counted at least ten times. The rearrangement links TRBV20-1 to TRBJ2-7, with TRBD2 matching 8 bases. J was trimmed by 3 bases and V by 5 bases; bases with no gene match: 9. Germline values: CDR1 DFQATT, CDR2 SNEGSKA (reference sequence). This CDR3 has 14 residues. CDR3 DNA sequence: TGCAGTGCTTTCCGCCGGGAGGGCCGCTACGAGCAGTACTTC. Residues: CSAFRREGRYEQYF.

This clonotype qualifies as medium-sized. CDR3 sequence reads: CASGRYEQYF. Written as DNA, the CDR3 is TGTGCCAGCGGGCGCTACGAGCAGTACTTC. This chain connects TRBV27 to TRBJ2-7; unclear D gene. Looked up from germline, CDR1 is MNHEY and CDR2 is SMNVEV (reference sequence). This CDR3 spans 10 amino acids. Deletions cut 8 bases from V and 3 bases from J, with 5 bases between.

In this sample, this clonotype is medium-sized (0.01 to 0.1%). The chain couples TRBV24-1 to TRBJ2-7; D call uncertain. The CDR3 covers 11 residues. Germline-derived CDR1 and CDR2 are KGHDR and SFDVKD. V was shortened by 3 bases and J by 4 bases, with 3 bases between the two germline ends. The CDR3 sequence: CATSDGYEQYF. Written as DNA, the CDR3 is TGTGCCACCAGTGATGGTTACGAGCAGTACTTC.

The chain uses TRBV7-3 and TRBJ2-3, with D tentatively TRBD1 (5 bases). This CDR3 is built from 15 residues. Germline CDR1 SGHTA, CDR2 FQGTGA. The germline V and J ends were trimmed by 5 bases and 1 base, with 13 bases remaining between them. CDR3 region: CASSLRQGGTDTQYF. The CDR3 nucleotides read TGTGCCAGCAGCCTACGGCAGGGTGGCACAGATACGCAGTATTTT.

This clonotype was picked up many times. CDR3 DNA sequence: TGTGCCGCCCGGGACAGGAAAGAGACCCAGTACTTC. Its translation: CAARDRKETQYF. J is TRBJ2-5 and V is TRBV6-5, with TRBD1 identical over 8 bases. The germline gives CDR1 MNHEY, CDR2 SVGAGI. Germline trimming cut 11 bases from V and 3 bases from J; bases unmatched to any gene: 5. This CDR3 is 12 amino acids long.

This clonotype rates as medium-sized (0.01 to 0.1%). This chain connects TRBV6-1 to TRBJ1-6, with D possibly matching TRBD1 (6 bases). Trimming took off 8 bases at V and 7 bases at J, with 15 bases between the two ends. Germline lookup yields CDR1 MNHNS and CDR2 SASEGT. The CDR3 totals 14 residues. The CDR3 DNA reads TGTGCCAGCGTCCGGGACAAAGGAAATTCACCCCTCCACTTT. This codes for CASVRDKGNSPLHF.

This chain uses TRBV28 with TRBJ2-7; 9 bases align to TRBD1. J lost 2 bases, V lost 5 bases, and 7 bases had no gene match. Germline V gives CDR1 MDHEN, CDR2 SYDVKM. The CDR3 extends over 15 amino acids. The CDR3, as DNA: TGTGCCAGCAGTGTCCAAGGGACAGGGACCTACGAGCAGTACTTC. Its translation: CASSVQGTGTYEQYF.

Only a few counts were recorded for this clonotype. The rearrangement links TRBV5-5 to TRBJ2-7, with a weak D call TRBD1 (5 bases). The CDR3 runs to 15 residues. Germline assignment: CDR1 SGHKS and CDR2 YYEKEE (reference sequence). Trimming pared 0 bases from V and 3 bases from J, leaving 13 bases between. The DNA for the CDR3 is TGTGCCAGCAGCTTGGATGGCTCAGGGATCTACGAGCAGTACTTC. It translates to CASSLDGSGIYEQYF.

There are a few counts of this clonotype. The chain recombines TRBV11-2 with TRBJ2-3; D not certain. V dropped 6 bases and J dropped 5 bases, with 15 bases sitting between them. This CDR3 is built from 14 residues. CDR1 and CDR2 from the germline V gene are SGHAT and FQNNGV. This CDR3 is CASSSVPWGDTQYF. DNA of the CDR3: TGTGCCAGCAGTTCAGTTCCCTGGGGAGATACGCAGTATTTT.

Only one count was recorded for this clonotype. This chain uses TRBV19 with TRBJ1-6, with 8 bases matching TRBD1. Looked up from germline, CDR1 is LNHDA and CDR2 is SQIVND (reference sequence). The V segment lost 7 bases and the J segment 11 bases; nucleotides outside the gene matches: 10. CDR3 length: 14 residues. The CDR3 nucleotides are TGTGCCAGTAAACAAAGGACAGGGAAGGCACCCCTCCACTTT. Its protein is CASKQRTGKAPLHF.

This clonotype was counted a few times. The CDR3 bases are TGCGCCAGCAGTCACCCCGGGACAGGCAAAATGAGTTTGCCCCTCCACTTT. It encodes CASSHPGTGKMSLPLHF. V usage is TRBV23-1 and J usage is TRBJ1-6; TRBD1 agrees at 8 bases. TRBV23-1 is flagged as an ORF with uncertain function. The junction had 17 bases not matched to a gene; V was cut back by 3 bases and J by 13 bases. The CDR3 sequence is 17 residues long.

This clonotype counts as medium-sized (0.01 to 0.1%). The chain is built from TRBV12-3 or TRBV12-4 and TRBJ1-5, with D hard to call. The CDR3 has 13 residues. V lost 5 bases to trimming and J lost 3 bases, with 8 bases between them. CDR3 DNA: TGTGCCAGCAGTCTCCGGATCAATCAGCCCCAGCATTTT. It codes for CASSLRINQPQHF.

In this sample, this clonotype is medium-sized. The CDR3 is CSARLDRGNSPLHF. Here the CDR3 DNA reads TGCAGTGCACGACTTGACAGGGGTAATTCACCCCTCCACTTT. V usage is TRBV20-1 and J usage is TRBJ1-6; 8 nucleotides line up with TRBD1. The CDR3 totals 14 residues. The J segment lost 6 bases and the V segment lost 6 bases, leaving 7 bases of the junction unmatched. Germline assignment: CDR1 DFQATT and CDR2 SNEGSKA (reference sequence).

By frequency in the sample, this clonotype is medium-sized. This chain links TRBV19 with TRBJ2-1; 13 nucleotides align to TRBD2. This CDR3 has 18 residues. Losses at the gene ends were 1 base for V and 1 base for J; bases not matched to a gene: 4. The germline V gene has CDR1 LNHDA and CDR2 SQIVND (reference sequence). The CDR3 region has the DNA TGTGCCAGTAGTATAGGGACTAGCGGGAGTGCATCCTACAATGAGCAGTTCTTC. As protein: CASSIGTSGSASYNEQFF. Variable domain in full (rest from reference TRBV19 and TRBJ2-1): DGGITQSPKYLFRKEGQNVTLSCEQNLNHDAMYWYRQDPGQGLRLIYYSQIVNDFQKGDIAEGYSVSREKKESFPLTVTSAQKNPTAFYLCASSIGTSGSASYNEQFFGPGTRLTVL.

This clonotype has just a few counts. The rearrangement joins TRBV5-4 to TRBJ2-5; D is unresolved. The CDR3 covers 14 residues. Per germline, CDR1 SGHNT and CDR2 YYREEE (reference sequence). V dropped 2 bases and J dropped 2 bases, with 10 bases sitting between them. In nucleotides, the CDR3 is TGTGCCAGCAGCTTCCATTTGAGTCAAGAGACCCAGTACTTC. Translating it yields CASSFHLSQETQYF.

This clonotype has only a few counts. V gene TRBV18 combines with J gene TRBJ1-1; TRBD1 matches at 9 bases. This CDR3 is 17 amino acids long. V was clipped by 3 bases and J by 0 bases; unmatched bases: 8. Looked up from germline, CDR1 is KGHSH and CDR2 is LQKENI. The DNA of the CDR3 is TGTGCCAGCTCACCGGGACAGGGAAAGGTGATGAACACTGAAGCTTTCTTT. This translates into CASSPGQGKVMNTEAFF.

The V call is TRBV7-9, the J call TRBJ2-1; D remains unclear. CDR3 size: 16 residues. V lost 1 base and J 0 bases, leaving 10 bases between the germline ends. Germline values: CDR1 SEHNR, CDR2 FQNEAQ (reference sequence). DNA for the CDR3: TGTGCCAGCAGCTTAGAGGTGTTTTTCTCCTACAATGAGCAGTTCTTC. Its translation: CASSLEVFFSYNEQFF.

The V gene is TRBV5-6, the J gene TRBJ2-7, with a possible D match to TRBD1 (5 bases). V gave up 2 bases and J gave up 3 bases, with 12 bases separating them. Germline V lookup: CDR1 SGHDT, CDR2 YYEEEE. CDR3 size: 14 residues. The CDR3 DNA reads as TGTGCCAGCAGCTTCTGGGGCATTAGCTACGAGCAGTACTTC. This sequence encodes CASSFWGISYEQYF.

With respect to this clonotype: A much larger clone differs from this one at a single base, so this may be a read error. The CDR3 sequence: CASSLRERVYNNEQFF. The CDR3 coding sequence is TGTGCCAGCAGCTTGCGGGAGCGGGTGTACAACAATGAGCAGTTCTTC. V and J are TRBV5-6 and TRBJ2-1; the D gene is possibly TRBD2 (6 bases). V lost 1 base, J lost 5 bases, and 16 bases lay in between. This CDR3 comprises 16 residues. The germline gives CDR1 SGHDT, CDR2 YYEEEE.

In this sample, this clonotype turned up a few times. The genes are TRBV5-1 and TRBJ1-3, with D uncertain. Germline CDR1 is SGHRS and CDR2 is YFSETQ. This CDR3 comprises 17 residues. The ends were cut back, 3 bases at V and 0 bases at J, with 16 bases in the middle. CDR3 protein: CASSSNNGRISGNTIYF. Here the CDR3 DNA reads TGCGCCAGCAGCTCTAACAATGGACGGATCTCTGGAAACACCATATATTTT.

Judged by abundance, this clonotype is medium-sized (0.01 to 0.1%). CDR3 DNA sequence: TGTGCCAGCTCTAAAGGGGGGCCGAGCACAGATACGCAGTATTTT. Protein product: CASSKGGPSTDTQYF. The rearrangement links TRBV9 to TRBJ2-3; either TRBD1 or TRBD2 may fit D (6 bases each). CDR1 is SGDLS and CDR2 is YYNGEE in the germline V gene. CDR3 size: 15 residues. Deletions cut 7 bases from V and 0 bases from J, with 15 bases between.

In regard to this clonotype: With a much larger clone just one base away, this may be a read error. The chain recombines TRBV12-3 or TRBV12-4 with TRBJ1-2; TRBD1 matches at 7 bases. J lost 6 bases, V lost 2 bases, and 12 bases had no gene match. The CDR3 consists of 16 residues. CDR3 DNA: TGTGCCAGCAGTTTAAGGGGTCCGAACAGGGGAAATGGCTACACCTTC. Translating gives CASSLRGPNRGNGYTF.

Relative to its sample, this clonotype is medium-sized. CDR3 sequence: CASRLNHEQYF. The CDR3 bases are TGTGCCAGCAGGCTTAACCACGAGCAGTACTTC. The chain carries TRBV6-5 and TRBJ2-7; no definite D call. Per germline, CDR1 MNHEY and CDR2 SVGAGI. Trimming pared 6 bases from V and 5 bases from J, leaving 8 bases between. The CDR3 has 11 amino acids.

This clonotype came up a few times. V usage is TRBV14 and J usage is TRBJ1-5; possibly TRBD1 for D (6 bases). V gave up 4 bases and J gave up 7 bases, with 14 bases separating them. This CDR3 is built from 14 residues. Germline V gene sequence: CDR1 SGHDN, CDR2 FVKESK. DNA for the CDR3: TGTGCCAGCAGCCCGGACAGTTCTCGCCAGCCCCAGCATTTT. Translation: CASSPDSSRQPQHF.

In the case of this clonotype: One base away lies a much larger clone, so this may be a sequencing read error. The conserved final phenylalanine or tryptophan is absent from the CDR3, which likely points to a read error. This chain links TRBV7-2 with TRBJ2-1; D is uncertain. Per germline, CDR1 SGHTA and CDR2 FQGNSA. This CDR3 is built from 12 residues. V lost 3 bases and J 4 bases, leaving 4 bases between the germline ends. CDR3 loop: CASSFDYNEQFL. The CDR3 DNA follows: TGTGCCAGCAGCTTCGATTACAATGAGCAGTTCTTA.

V and J are TRBV7-3 and TRBJ2-1; D is possibly TRBD2 (6 bases). The CDR3 is 15 amino acids. Per germline, CDR1 SGHTA and CDR2 FQGTGA. V was shortened by 5 bases and J by 3 bases, with 14 bases between the two germline ends. The CDR3 sequence: CASSQYLGGYNEQFF. CDR3 DNA sequence: TGTGCCAGCAGCCAATACTTGGGGGGCTACAATGAGCAGTTCTTC.